The next 12 T cell receptor beta chains were all read from a single sample in a study of blood T cell repertoires in COVID-19. The repertoire was sequenced with immunoSEQ multiplex PCR; TCRdb's copy has only in-frame clones and lacks some. The sample lists just over 250,000 clones, approximately 91% occurring once. The sequenced material came from peripheral blood. These receptors all come from a person under 35 with COVID-19, enrolled during active disease.

This clone came up a few times. This chain links TRBV29-1 with TRBJ1-1; 7 nucleotides agree with TRBD1. The germline V gene has CDR1 SQVTM and CDR2 ANQGSEA. The trim removed 4 bases at V and 4 bases at J, leaving 9 bases unmatched. CDR3 length: 14 residues. CDR3 in amino acids: CSVVEGGVSTEAFF. Here the CDR3 DNA reads TGCAGCGTTGTAGAAGGGGGCGTTAGCACTGAAGCTTTCTTT.

Comment on this clone: Other DNA variants within this sample encode the same CDR3. J is TRBJ1-2 and V is TRBV5-1; TRBD1 agrees at 9 bases. Germline V gives CDR1 SGHRS, CDR2 YFSETQ. With V trimmed by 4 bases and J by 5 bases, 3 bases remained unmatched. CDR3 size: 13 residues. Written as DNA, the CDR3 is TGCGCCAGCAGCGACGGGACAGGGTATGGCTACACCTTC. Translation: CASSDGTGYGYTF.

This clone has just one count. The chain joins TRBV2 to TRBJ2-3, with 7 bases aligning to TRBD1. Germline V lookup: CDR1 SNHLY, CDR2 FYNNEI. This CDR3 is built from 15 residues. V lost 4 bases to trimming and J lost 0 bases; unmatched junction nucleotides: 4. The CDR3 bases are TGTGCCAGCAGTGTCGGGACAGTGAGCACAGATACGCAGTATTTT. Protein sequence: CASSVGTVSTDTQYF.

The chain joins TRBV24-1 to TRBJ2-2; TRBD2 agrees at 7 bases. The trim removed 3 bases at V and 3 bases at J, leaving 3 bases unmatched. Germline CDR1 and CDR2: KGHDR and SFDVKD. CDR3 size: 15 residues. CDR3 nucleotide sequence: TGTGCCACCAGTGATCCAGGGAGGGACACCGGGGAGCTGTTTTTT. This gives the protein CATSDPGRDTGELFF.

The CDR3 here is CASSARGSYEQYF. DNA for the CDR3: TGTGCCAGCAGCGCACGAGGCTCCTACGAGCAGTACTTC. The genes are TRBV3-1 (or the pseudogene TRBV3-2) and TRBJ2-7; D gene ambiguous. The V end was cut by 5 bases, the J end by 0 bases, with 8 bases between. The germline V gene encodes CDR1 LGHDT and CDR2 YNNKEL (reference sequence). The CDR3 length is 13 residues.

The chain joins TRBV11-2 to TRBJ1-4; 9 nucleotides match TRBD1. CDR1 and CDR2 (germline): SGHAT, FQNNGV. There are 13 residues in the CDR3. V lost 5 bases, J lost 7 bases, and 2 bases stayed unmatched. As DNA, the CDR3 is TGTGCCAGCAGCAGGACAGGGGTTGAAAAACTGTTTTTT. It codes for CASSRTGVEKLFF. The full variable domain, its missing parts supplied by reference TRBV11-2 and TRBJ1-4, is EAGVAQSPRYKIIEKRQSVAFWCNPISGHATLYWYQQILGQGPKLLIQFQNNGVVDDSQLPKDRFSAERLKGVDSTLKIQPAKLEDSAVYLCASSRTGVEKLFFGSGTQLSVL.

This chain joins TRBV7-9 and TRBJ1-4, with D maybe TRBD1 (5 bases). Germline-derived CDR1 and CDR2 are SEHNR and FQNEAQ (reference sequence). V lost 4 bases and J 3 bases, leaving 18 bases between the germline ends. The CDR3 runs 17 residues. The CDR3 DNA reads TGTGCCAGCAGCTCCGGTAGGCAGGGAGGGTCTAATGAAAAACTGTTTTTT. It translates to CASSSGRQGGSNEKLFF.

This clone was detected only once. The rearrangement joins TRBV3-1 (or the pseudogene TRBV3-2) to TRBJ2-1, with D uncertain. This CDR3 spans 15 amino acids. CDR1 LGHDT and CDR2 YNNKEL come from the germline V gene (reference sequence). Trimming shortened V by 4 bases and J by 0 bases, and 10 bases separated the two germline ends. The CDR3: CASSLAASSYNEQFF. CDR3 in DNA: TGTGCCAGCAGCCTAGCTGCGAGCTCCTACAATGAGCAGTTCTTC.

V and J are TRBV28 and TRBJ2-5, with 7 bases aligning to TRBD1. CDR1 and CDR2 (germline): MDHEN, SYDVKM. J lost 5 bases, V lost 5 bases, and 17 bases had no gene match. The CDR3 has 17 amino acids. CDR3 residues: CASSISRDSFLAETQYF. CDR3 in DNA: TGTGCCAGCAGTATATCCCGGGACAGCTTCCTCGCGGAGACCCAGTACTTC.

The chain uses TRBV5-6 and TRBJ2-3; possible D gene TRBD2, 6 bases. Trimming removed 1 base from V and 4 bases from J, with 7 bases in between. Germline V gene data show CDR1 as SGHDT and CDR2 as YYEEEE. The CDR3 totals 13 residues. This chain's CDR3 is CASSLRLADTQYF. The CDR3 coding sequence is TGTGCCAGCAGCTTGCGACTAGCAGATACGCAGTATTTT. The full variable domain, its missing parts supplied by reference TRBV5-6 and TRBJ2-3, is DAGVTQSPTHLIKTRGQQVTLRCSPKSGHDTVSWYQQALGQGPQFIFQYYEEEERQRGNFPDRFSGHQFPNYSSELNVNALLLGDSALYLCASSLRLADTQYFGPGTRLTVL.

The chain employs TRBV30 and TRBJ2-7; 13 nucleotides align to TRBD2. Germline lookup yields CDR1 GTSNPN and CDR2 SVGIG (reference sequence). CDR3 length equals 15 residues. V was pared by 0 bases and J by 2 bases, with 1 base of the junction left unmatched. This CDR3 reads CAWSVGLAGAYEQYF. CDR3 coding DNA: TGTGCCTGGAGTGTAGGACTAGCGGGAGCCTACGAGCAGTACTTC.

The chain has TRBV18 and TRBJ2-7; 13 nucleotides agree with TRBD2. Germline assignment: CDR1 KGHSH and CDR2 LQKENI. This CDR3 has 21 amino acids. V was pared by 4 bases and J by 6 bases, with 24 bases of the junction left unmatched. CDR3 DNA: TGTGCCAGCTCACACCCTGGACTAGCGGGAGAGTCATCTGTCCTAGGGGGCGAGCAGTACTTC. Encoded protein: CASSHPGLAGESSVLGGEQYF.